Below, 3 T cell receptor beta chains from the same sample are listed, as sequenced in a study of shared T cell receptors in the human thymus. The repertoire was sequenced with immunoSEQ multiplex PCR; TCRdb's copy has only in-frame clones and lacks some. The table has over 650,000 clones, more than 70% seen once. These same data were also listed under a study on human thymus T cells.

The sample was thymocytes. These receptors all stem from a boy younger than two with a congenital heart defect.

The chain joins TRBV10-3 to TRBJ2-1; TRBD1 might be the D (8 bases). V was shortened by 2 bases and J by 3 bases, with 26 bases between the two germline ends. The CDR3 totals 20 residues. Germline CDR1 and CDR2: ENHRY and SYGVKD. The CDR3 coding sequence is TGTGCCATCAGTGAGGGGGACAGGTACTCCCTTGGGGACTACTACAATGAGCAGTTCTTC. Protein: CAISEGDRYSLGDYYNEQFF.

This chain uses TRBV19 with TRBJ1-2, with a possible D match to TRBD1 (5 bases). The germline gives CDR1 LNHDA, CDR2 SQIVND (reference sequence). The CDR3 has 12 residues. Deletions cut 6 bases from V and 5 bases from J, with 10 bases between. As DNA, the CDR3 is TGTGCCAGTAGAAAATGGACATATGGCTACACCTTC. Protein product: CASRKWTYGYTF.

This chain uses TRBV29-1 with TRBJ2-2, with a weak D call TRBD2 (7 bases). This CDR3 is 14 amino acids long. CDR1 and CDR2 (germline): SQVTM, ANQGSEA. Trimming left V 6 bases short and J 1 base short, with 12 bases between. The CDR3 is CSVGAGVNTGELFF. The CDR3 DNA sequence: TGCAGCGTGGGGGCGGGAGTGAACACCGGGGAGCTGTTTTTT.